Listed below are T cell receptor beta chains from one sample, sequenced in a study of blood T cell repertoires in COVID-19. The protocol was immunoSEQ multiplex PCR, while the TCRdb copy is restricted to in-frame clones and leaves out a portion. In the table there are around 250,000 clones, about nine tenths of which are singletons. The sample consisted of PBMCs or T cells enriched from blood (not recorded which). These receptors originate from a human donor in a cohort exposed to, infected with or recovered from COVID-19 (not recorded which). The donor label of this sample is uncertain. Each CDR3 is given with its conserved first and last residue. Each record gives: clone size, J gene, D gene, V gene, CDR3 DNA, CDR3 protein. D genes are given only for firm matches. Size values are once, few and many counts, or a class for expanded clones, and some rows have none.

few TRBJ2-7 TRBD1 TRBV4-2 TGTGCCAGCAGCCAACCGGGACAGGGCCACGAGCAGTACTTC CASSQPGQGHEQYF
- TRBJ1-1 - TRBV7-2 TGTGCCAGCAGCCAAGTTGGAGTTACTGAAGCTTTCTTT CASSQVGVTEAFF
- TRBJ2-1 TRBD2 TRBV11-3 TGTGCCAGCAGCCTGGGGCTAGCGGACTACAATGAGCAGTTCTTC CASSLGLADYNEQFF
once TRBJ1-4 - TRBV2 TGTGCCAGCAGTGCGGGGACTCGTGAAAAACTGTTTTTT CASSAGTREKLFF
- TRBJ2-3 - TRBV5-1 TGCGCCAGCAGCTTGACGGGTTTCACAGATACGCAGTATTTT CASSLTGFTDTQYF
- TRBJ1-5 TRBD1 TRBV10-3 TGTGCCATCAGTGAGTCGATGGGGACAGGGGGGAGGCCCCAGCATTTT CAISESMGTGGRPQHF
- TRBJ2-5 TRBD2 TRBV11-3 TGTGCCAGCAGCCGGGGGGACTCCGACGGGGAGACCCAGTACTTC CASSRGDSDGETQYF
- TRBJ2-1 TRBD2 TRBV5-1 TGCGCCAGCAGCGGAACTAGCGGGGGGCCCAAAGCCCACAATGAGCAGTTCTTC CASSGTSGGPKAHNEQFF
- TRBJ1-2 - TRBV7-9 TGTGCCAGCATTACGGACAGACTTGACTATGGCTACACCTTC CASITDRLDYGYTF
- TRBJ2-7 - TRBV11-2 TGTGCCAGCAGCTTAGGGCTCCAAAGGGGCTCCTACGAGCAGTACTTC CASSLGLQRGSYEQYF
- TRBJ1-1 - TRBV12-3/TRBV12-4 TGTGCCAGCAGTCCCGAGGAGGACACTGAAGCTTTCTTT CASSPEEDTEAFF
- TRBJ1-5 - TRBV14 TGTGCCAGCAGCCCCGCCGGGAAAAATCAGCCCCAGCATTTT CASSPAGKNQPQHF
- TRBJ1-5 - TRBV24-1 TGTGCCACCAGTACCCTTGCCCGGGGGGGCAATCAGCCCCAGCATTTT CATSTLARGGNQPQHF
- TRBJ2-2 TRBD1 TRBV3-1/TRBV3-2 TGTGCCAGCAGGCCCGGGACAGACACCGGGGAGCTGTTTTTT CASRPGTDTGELFF
- TRBJ2-3 - TRBV10-1 TGCGCCAGCAGTGAGAGGGACTCCGTTGAGGTTCCGGATACGCAGTATTTT CASSERDSVEVPDTQYF
- TRBJ2-7 - TRBV19 TGTGCCAGTAGTTTGGGGGGTCCCGTCGAAGAGCAGTACTTC CASSLGGPVEEQYF
few TRBJ1-1 - TRBV4-1 TGCGCCAGCAGCCTACCCCGAGGGACTGAAGCTTTCTTT CASSLPRGTEAFF
- TRBJ2-7 TRBD1 TRBV12-3/TRBV12-4 TGTGCCAGCAGTCGGACAGGGGCCTACGAGCAGTACTTC CASSRTGAYEQYF
- TRBJ1-6 TRBD1 TRBV7-2 TGTGCCAGCAGCTTTTACAGGGGGAAGAATAATTCACCCCTCCACTTT CASSFYRGKNNSPLHF
- TRBJ1-1 - TRBV10-3 TGTGCCATCAGGCAGGGAAACACTGAAGCTTTCTTT CAIRQGNTEAFF
- TRBJ2-7 - TRBV5-6 TGTGCCAGCAGCTTGGCCAATCGACAAAGTCAGTACTTC CASSLANRQSQYF
once TRBJ2-1 TRBD2 TRBV7-7 TGTGCCAGCAGCCCTACTAGCGGGGGGACGTACAATGAGCAGTTCTTC CASSPTSGGTYNEQFF
- TRBJ1-1 - TRBV6-5 TGTGCCAGCACCAGGGACAAGCTGAACACTGAAGCTTTCTTT CASTRDKLNTEAFF
once TRBJ2-1 TRBD1 TRBV6-5 TGTGCCAGCCCCGAGGGCCGGGACAGGGGGAATGAGCAGTTCTTC CASPEGRDRGNEQFF
- TRBJ1-6 TRBD1 TRBV30 TGTGCCTGGAGCGGTATTGGGACAGGTCGTAATTCACCCCTCCACTTT CAWSGIGTGRNSPLHF
- TRBJ1-4 - TRBV20-1 TGCAGTGCTAGTATACAGGACAGTAATGAAAAACTGTTTTTT CSASIQDSNEKLFF
- TRBJ2-5 - TRBV27 TGTGCCAGCAGTTTATCTTACAGCTCCCAAGAGACCCAGTACTTC CASSLSYSSQETQYF
- TRBJ1-1 TRBD1 TRBV6-5 TGTGCCAGCAGGCCGAACAGGGGGCGGAACACTGAAGCTTTCTTT CASRPNRGRNTEAFF
- TRBJ2-7 TRBD2 TRBV12-5 TGTGCTAGTGGTTTCTGGAGCGGGGGGAAAGGGAGCGAGCAGTACTTC CASGFWSGGKGSEQYF
- TRBJ2-5 TRBD2 TRBV11-2 TGTGCCAGCAGCTGGGGAGGACTAGCGGGAGAAGAGACCCAGTACTTC CASSWGGLAGEETQYF
once TRBJ2-3 - TRBV20-1 TGCAGTGCCGTCGGGGGAGATACGCAGTATTTT CSAVGGDTQYF
- TRBJ1-2 TRBD1 TRBV4-1 TGCGCCAGCAGCAGACCGGGACAGGGCTATGGCTACACCTTC CASSRPGQGYGYTF
- TRBJ2-5 - TRBV3-1/TRBV3-2 TGTGCCAGCAGCCACGGCGGAGAGACCCAGTACTTC CASSHGGETQYF
- TRBJ1-3 - TRBV5-1 TGCGCCAGCAGCCCTGACAGAGGAAACACCATATATTTT CASSPDRGNTIYF
few TRBJ2-1 TRBD2 TRBV10-1 TGCGCCAGCAGTTCCCGGACTAGCGGGGGCCCCGGGAATGAGCAGTTCTTC CASSSRTSGGPGNEQFF
few TRBJ1-5 - TRBV6-5 TGTGCCACAGGGTGGGCCTCTAATCAGCCCCAGCATTTT CATGWASNQPQHF
once TRBJ1-2 TRBD1 TRBV2 TGTGCCAGCCGCCGGGACAGGGGGTCATTGGACGGCTACACCTTC CASRRDRGSLDGYTF
- TRBJ1-2 TRBD1 TRBV18 TGTGCCAGCTCACCACCGACAGGGTCGGAGTTTAACTATGGCTACACCTTC CASSPPTGSEFNYGYTF
- TRBJ1-4 - TRBV5-1 TGCGCCAGCAGCTTGGTTGGAGGGGCCGGGAAGGAAAAACTGTTTTTT CASSLVGGAGKEKLFF
- TRBJ2-7 - TRBV7-9 TGTGCCAGCAGCTCGTCCGGTCTCTACGAGCAGTACTTC CASSSSGLYEQYF
- TRBJ1-5 - TRBV27 TGTGCCAGCAGTTTATTGCCGCCCCGGGGGGGCAATCAGCCCCAGCATTTT CASSLLPPRGGNQPQHF
- TRBJ2-7 - TRBV2 TGTGCCAGCAGTGATGGACTCTCCTCCTACGAGCAGTACTTC CASSDGLSSYEQYF